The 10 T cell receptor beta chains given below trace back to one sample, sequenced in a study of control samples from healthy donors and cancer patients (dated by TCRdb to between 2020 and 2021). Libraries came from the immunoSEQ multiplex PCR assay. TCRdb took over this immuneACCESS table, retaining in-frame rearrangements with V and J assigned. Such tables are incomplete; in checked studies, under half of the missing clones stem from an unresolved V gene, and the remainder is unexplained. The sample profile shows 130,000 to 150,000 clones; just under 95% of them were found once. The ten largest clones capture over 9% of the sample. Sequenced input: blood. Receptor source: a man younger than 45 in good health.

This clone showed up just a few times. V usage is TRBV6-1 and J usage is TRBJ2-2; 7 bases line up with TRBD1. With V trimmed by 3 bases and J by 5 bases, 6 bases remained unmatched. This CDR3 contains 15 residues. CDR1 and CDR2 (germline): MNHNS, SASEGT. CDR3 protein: CASSERGLETGELFF. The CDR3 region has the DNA TGTGCCAGCAGTGAGAGGGGGCTAGAAACCGGGGAGCTGTTTTTT.

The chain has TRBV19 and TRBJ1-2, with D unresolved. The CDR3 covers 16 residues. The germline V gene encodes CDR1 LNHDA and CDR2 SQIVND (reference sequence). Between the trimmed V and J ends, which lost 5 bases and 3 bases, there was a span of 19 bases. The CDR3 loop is CASSPITIGSYYGYTF. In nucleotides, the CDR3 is TGTGCCAGTAGTCCCATAACCATAGGGAGCTACTATGGCTACACCTTC.

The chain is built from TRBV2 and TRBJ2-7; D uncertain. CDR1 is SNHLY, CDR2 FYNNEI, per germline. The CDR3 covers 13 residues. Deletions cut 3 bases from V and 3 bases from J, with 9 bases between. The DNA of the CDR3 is TGTGCCAGCAGTGATCCGAGTAGCTACGAGCAGTACTTC. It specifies CASSDPSSYEQYF.

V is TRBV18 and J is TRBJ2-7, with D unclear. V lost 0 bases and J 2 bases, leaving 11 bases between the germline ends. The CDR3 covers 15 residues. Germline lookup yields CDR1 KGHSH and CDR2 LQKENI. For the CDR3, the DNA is TGTGCCAGCTCACCACCCAATTCCGAGGCCTACGAGCAGTACTTC. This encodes CASSPPNSEAYEQYF. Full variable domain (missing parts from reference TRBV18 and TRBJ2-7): NAGVMQNPRHLVRRRGQEARLRCSPMKGHSHVYWYRQLPEEGLKFMVYLQKENIIDESGMPKERFSAEFPKEGPSILRIQQVVRGDSAAYFCASSPPNSEAYEQYFGPGTRLTVT.

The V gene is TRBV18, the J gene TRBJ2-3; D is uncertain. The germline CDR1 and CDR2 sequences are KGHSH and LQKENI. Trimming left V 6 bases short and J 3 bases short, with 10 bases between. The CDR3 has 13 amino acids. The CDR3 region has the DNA TGTGCCAGCTCCCCAGAGGAGACAGATACGCAGTATTTT. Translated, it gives CASSPEETDTQYF.

The CDR3 sequence is CASSFTGTGYNEQFF. CDR3 DNA sequence: TGTGCCAGCAGCTTCACCGGGACAGGGTACAATGAGCAGTTCTTC. The V gene is TRBV7-9, the J gene TRBJ2-1, with 9 bases aligning to TRBD1. This CDR3 contains 15 residues. Germline CDR1 reads SEHNR; CDR2 reads FQNEAQ (reference sequence). V trimming: 3 bases; J trimming: 4 bases; junction bases outside the gene matches: 4. The full variable domain, its missing parts supplied by reference TRBV7-9 and TRBJ2-1, is DTGVSQNPRHKITKRGQNVTFRCDPISEHNRLYWYRQTLGQGPEFLTYFQNEAQLEKSRLLSDRFSAERPKGSFSTLEIQRTEQGDSAMYLCASSFTGTGYNEQFFGPGTRLTVL.

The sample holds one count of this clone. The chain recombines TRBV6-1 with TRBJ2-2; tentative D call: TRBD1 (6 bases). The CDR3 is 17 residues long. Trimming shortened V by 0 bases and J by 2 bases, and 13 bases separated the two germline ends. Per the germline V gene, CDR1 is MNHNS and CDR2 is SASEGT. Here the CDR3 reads CASSEAWVQGNTGELFF. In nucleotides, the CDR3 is TGTGCCAGCAGTGAAGCTTGGGTACAGGGCAACACCGGGGAGCTGTTTTTT.

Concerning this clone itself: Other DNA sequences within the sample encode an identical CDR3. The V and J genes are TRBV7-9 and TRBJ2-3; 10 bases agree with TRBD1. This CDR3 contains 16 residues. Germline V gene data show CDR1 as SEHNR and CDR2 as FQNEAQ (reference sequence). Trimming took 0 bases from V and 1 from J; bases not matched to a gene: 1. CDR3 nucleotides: TGTGCCAGCAGCTTAGCCGGGACAGGGGGCACAGATACGCAGTATTTT. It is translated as CASSLAGTGGTDTQYF. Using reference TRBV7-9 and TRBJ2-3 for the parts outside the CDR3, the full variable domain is DTGVSQNPRHKITKRGQNVTFRCDPISEHNRLYWYRQTLGQGPEFLTYFQNEAQLEKSRLLSDRFSAERPKGSFSTLEIQRTEQGDSAMYLCASSLAGTGGTDTQYFGPGTRLTVL.

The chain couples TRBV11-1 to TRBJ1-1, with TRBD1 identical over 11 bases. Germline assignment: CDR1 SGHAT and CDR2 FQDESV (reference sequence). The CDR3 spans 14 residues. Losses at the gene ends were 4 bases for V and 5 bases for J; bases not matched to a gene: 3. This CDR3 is CASSWTGGDTEAFF. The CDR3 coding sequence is TGTGCCAGCAGCTGGACAGGGGGCGATACTGAAGCTTTCTTT.

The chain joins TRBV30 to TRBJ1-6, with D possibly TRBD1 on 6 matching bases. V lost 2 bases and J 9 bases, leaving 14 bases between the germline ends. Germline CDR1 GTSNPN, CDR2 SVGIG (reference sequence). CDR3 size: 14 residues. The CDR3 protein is CAWSTPGALSPLHF. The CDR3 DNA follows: TGTGCCTGGAGTACCCCAGGGGCGCTTTCACCCCTCCACTTT. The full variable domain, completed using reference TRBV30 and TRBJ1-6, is SQTIHQWPATLVQPVGSPLSLECTVEGTSNPNLYWYRQAAGRGLQLLFYSVGIGQISSEVPQNLSASRPQDRQFILSSKKLLLSDSGFYLCAWSTPGALSPLHFGNGTRLTVT.